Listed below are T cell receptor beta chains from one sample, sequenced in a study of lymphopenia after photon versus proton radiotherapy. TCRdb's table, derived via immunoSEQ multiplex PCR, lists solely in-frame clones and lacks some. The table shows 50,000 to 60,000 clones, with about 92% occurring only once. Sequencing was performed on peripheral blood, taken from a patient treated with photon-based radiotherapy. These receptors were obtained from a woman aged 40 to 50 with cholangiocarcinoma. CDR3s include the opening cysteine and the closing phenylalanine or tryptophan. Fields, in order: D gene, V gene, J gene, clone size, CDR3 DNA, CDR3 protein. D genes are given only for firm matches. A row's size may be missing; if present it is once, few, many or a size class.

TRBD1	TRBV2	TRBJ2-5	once	TGTGCCAGCAGTCGGGACAGGCAAGAGACCCAGTACTTC	CASSRDRQETQYF
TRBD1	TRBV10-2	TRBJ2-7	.	TGCGCCAGCATCAAAAAGGGGGCTACCTGGTCCGAGCAGTACTTC	CASIKKGATWSEQYF
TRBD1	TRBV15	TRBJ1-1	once	TGTGCCACCAGCAGAGGGACCGGGACAGGGGGCGCGACTTTCTTT	CATSRGTGTGGATFF
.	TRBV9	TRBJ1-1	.	TGTGCCAGCAGCGTTAAAATGAACACTGAAGCTTTCTTT	CASSVKMNTEAFF
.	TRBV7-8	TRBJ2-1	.	TGTGCCAGCAGCTTAGTAAGGGGGTCGGGATACAATGAGCAGTTCTTC	CASSLVRGSGYNEQFF
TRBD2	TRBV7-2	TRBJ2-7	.	TGTGCCAGCAGCTTACTAGCGGGAGACCACTACGAGCAGTACTTC	CASSLLAGDHYEQYF
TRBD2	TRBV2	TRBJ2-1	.	TGTGCCAGCAGCGATCCGGGACTATGGGATGAGCAGTTCTTC	CASSDPGLWDEQFF
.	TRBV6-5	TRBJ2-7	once	TGTGCCAGCAGGGGCAGCTCCTACGAGCAGTACTTC	CASRGSSYEQYF
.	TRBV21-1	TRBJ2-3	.	TGTGCCAGCAGCCAACAAAAGGGGGGGCTTATCGATGATACGCAGTATTTT	CASSQQKGGLIDDTQYF
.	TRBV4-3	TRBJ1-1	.	TGCGCCAGCAGCCAAGATGAATGGGGTACTGAAGCTTTCTTT	CASSQDEWGTEAFF
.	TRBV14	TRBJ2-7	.	TGTGCCAGCAGCCAAGTGATCTTCTACGAGCAGTACTTC	CASSQVIFYEQYF
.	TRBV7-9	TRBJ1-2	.	TGTGCCAGCTCAGGCAAAGCTAACTATGGCTACACCTTC	CASSGKANYGYTF
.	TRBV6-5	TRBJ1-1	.	TGTGCCAGCAGCTTCTCTTCGGAGTCTGAAGCTTTCTTT	CASSFSSESEAFF
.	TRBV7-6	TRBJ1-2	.	TGTGCCAGCAGCTTTCCAGGGTCCGGCTACACCTTC	CASSFPGSGYTF
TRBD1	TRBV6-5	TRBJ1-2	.	TGTGCCAGCAGTTACGGCCGGGACAGCTCCTTCACCTTC	CASSYGRDSSFTF
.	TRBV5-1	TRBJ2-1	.	TGCGCCAGCAGCCCTACAGGGAGCTCCTACAATGAGCAGTTCTTC	CASSPTGSSYNEQFF
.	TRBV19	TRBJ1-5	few	TGTGCCAGTAACCCGTCCCCAAATCAGCCCCAGCATTTT	CASNPSPNQPQHF
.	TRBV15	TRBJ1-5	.	TGTGCCACCAGCCTAACGACAGGAAAAAATCAGCCCCAGCATTTT	CATSLTTGKNQPQHF
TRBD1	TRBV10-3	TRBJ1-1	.	TGTGCCATCAGCCGGGACAGGGTGAACACTGAAGCTTTCTTT	CAISRDRVNTEAFF
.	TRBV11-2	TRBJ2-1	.	TGTGCCAGCAGCTTAGGTGGAGCTCTAGCCCTAACGCTCAATGAGCAGTTCTTC	CASSLGGALALTLNEQFF
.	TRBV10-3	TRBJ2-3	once	TGTGCCATCAGCCAGGACTCGGGGGGCGCAGATACGCAGTATTTT	CAISQDSGGADTQYF
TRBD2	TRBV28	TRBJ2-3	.	TGTGCCAGCAGTTTGGGCGTGGGGGGGGCAGATACGCAGTATTTT	CASSLGVGGADTQYF
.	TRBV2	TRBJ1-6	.	TGTGCCAGCCGGGCCGGGGAAGGTTCACCCCTCCACTTT	CASRAGEGSPLHF
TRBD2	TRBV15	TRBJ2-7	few	TGTGCCACCAGCACCAAGGGACTAGCGGGGGGCTACGAGCAGTACTTC	CATSTKGLAGGYEQYF
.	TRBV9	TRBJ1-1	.	TGTGCCAGCAGCGTAGGTTCGCCCCCGGGAGGCACTGAAGCTTTCTTT	CASSVGSPPGGTEAFF
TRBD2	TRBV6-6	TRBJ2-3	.	TGTGCCACAAACGTAGCGGGAAGGGGGACAGATACGCAGTATTTT	CATNVAGRGTDTQYF
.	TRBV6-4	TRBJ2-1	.	TGTGCCAGCAGTGACTCGAGTAATGAGCAGTTCTTC	CASSDSSNEQFF
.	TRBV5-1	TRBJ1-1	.	TGCGCCAGCAGCTTGGGGGATTTAGGTAGGACCATTGAAGCTTTCTTT	CASSLGDLGRTIEAFF
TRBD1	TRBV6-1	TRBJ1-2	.	TGTGCCAGCAGTTCCATGACAGGGGGCGGATATGGCTACACCTTC	CASSSMTGGGYGYTF
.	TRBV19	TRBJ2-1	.	TGTGCCAGTAGTACCCTAGGGCAGGGGTTGGGTGAGCAGTTCTTC	CASSTLGQGLGEQFF
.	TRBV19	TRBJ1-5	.	TGTGCCAGTAGTATTCACTCGGCTCACAGGGCTAATCAGCCCCAGCATTTT	CASSIHSAHRANQPQHF
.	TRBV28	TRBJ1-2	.	TGTGCCAGCAGTTTATACAGGAACTATGGCTACACCTTC	CASSLYRNYGYTF
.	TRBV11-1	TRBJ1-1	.	TGTGCCAGCAGCTTCGGGGGGAAAACTGAAGCTTTCTTT	CASSFGGKTEAFF
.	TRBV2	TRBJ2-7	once	TGTGCCAGCAGCGCCCGGGACTCTATTACCTACGAGCAGTACTTC	CASSARDSITYEQYF
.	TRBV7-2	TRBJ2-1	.	TGTGCCAGCAGCTTAGCCGGAGACTCTTACAATGAGCAGTTCTTC	CASSLAGDSYNEQFF
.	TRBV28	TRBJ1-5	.	TGTGCCAGCAGCGACATACAGGGTCGACAGCCCCAGCATTTT	CASSDIQGRQPQHF
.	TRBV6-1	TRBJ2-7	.	TGTGCCAGCGGCAGGAACTCCTACGAGCAGTACTTC	CASGRNSYEQYF
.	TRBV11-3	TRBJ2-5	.	TGTGCCAGCAGCTTAGATAGCAGGGAGACCCAGTACTTC	CASSLDSRETQYF
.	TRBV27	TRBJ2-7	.	TGTGCCAGCAGTCCCCTTGGGGGTAGCTCCTACGAGCAGTACTTC	CASSPLGGSSYEQYF
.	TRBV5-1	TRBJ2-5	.	TGCGCCAGCAGCTTGGCCGGTTGGGGGCAAGAGACCCAGTACTTC	CASSLAGWGQETQYF
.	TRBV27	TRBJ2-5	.	.	CASSSSGDQETQYF
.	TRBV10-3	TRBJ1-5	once	TGTGCCACAACAGCGGGCGATCAGCCCCAGCATTTT	CATTAGDQPQHF
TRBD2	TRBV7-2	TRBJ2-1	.	TGTGCCAGCAGCCCGGGGGGGGCTAAGCCCAATGAGCAGTTCTTC	CASSPGGAKPNEQFF
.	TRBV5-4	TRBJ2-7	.	TGTGCCAGCTCGGTCACGACCTACGAGCAGTACTTC	CASSVTTYEQYF
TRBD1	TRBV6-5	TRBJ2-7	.	TGTGCCAGCAGGACGAACAGGGGGAGCTCCTACGAGCAGTACTTC	CASRTNRGSSYEQYF
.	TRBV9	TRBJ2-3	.	TGTGCCAGCAGCGGAGGGGTATTAGATACGCAGTATTTT	CASSGGVLDTQYF
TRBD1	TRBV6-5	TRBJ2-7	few	TGTGCCAGCAGTACGCCCGGGACAGCCTACGAGCAGTACTTC	CASSTPGTAYEQYF
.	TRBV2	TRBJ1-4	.	TGTGCCAGCAGGGCCCGACAGGTTCAGGGTGAAAAACTGTTTTTT	CASRARQVQGEKLFF
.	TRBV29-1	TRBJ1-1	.	TGCAGCGTTCTAAGCACTGAAGCTTTCTTT	CSVLSTEAFF
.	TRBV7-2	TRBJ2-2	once	TGTGCCAGCAGCTTAGTCCCCTTATACAGGGAGGACACCGGGGAGCTGTTTTTT	CASSLVPLYREDTGELFF
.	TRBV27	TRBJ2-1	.	TGTGCCAGCAGTAAACAAAGGGACCGCCACAATGAGCAGTTCTTC	CASSKQRDRHNEQFF
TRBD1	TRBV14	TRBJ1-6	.	TGTGCCAGCACCTCCGGGACAGTTAATTCACCCCTCCACTTT	CASTSGTVNSPLHF
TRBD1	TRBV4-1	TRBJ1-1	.	TGCGCCAGCAGCCAAGTGGGACAGGACACTGAAGCTTTCTTT	CASSQVGQDTEAFF
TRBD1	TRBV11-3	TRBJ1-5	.	TGTGCCAGCAAGGGACAGAACTTTCAGCCCCAGCATTTT	CASKGQNFQPQHF
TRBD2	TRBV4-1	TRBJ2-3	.	TGCGCCAGCAGCCAAGACGACTGGACTAGCGGATACACAGATACGCAGTATTTT	CASSQDDWTSGYTDTQYF